This TCR beta chain derives from a study of CD8 T cells in Susac syndrome (dated by TCRdb to between 2018 and 2021). About the full investigation: Whether CD8+ T cell activation and differentiation in Susac syndrome was antigen driven was tested using repertoire sequencing. The clonality of the CD8+ T cell repertoire was compared across approximately 11 healthy donors, roughly 14 Susac syndrome patients and around 15 multiple sclerosis patients. On the study overall, not on this receptor specifically: The TCR sequencing and HLA analysis was acknowledged to have included a relatively small number of individuals.

High-throughput TCR beta sequencing profiled peripheral blood CD8+ and CD4+ T cells from healthy donors, Susac syndrome patients and multiple sclerosis patients. The multiple sclerosis controls were treatment-naive patients whose relapsing-remitting disease, either stable or active, fulfilled the revised McDonald criteria. Bulk CD8+ and CD4+ T cells were purified by magnetic negative isolation, while CD8+ TEMRA cells were enriched using FACS. Blood was collected in EDTA tubes and processed within 24 hours, with PBMCs isolated through density gradient centrifugation. PBMCs intended for TCR sequencing were cryopreserved in liquid nitrogen and were subsequently thawed in a 37 degrees C water bath. A purity of at least 90% was achieved for sorted or isolated CD4+, CD8+ and CD8+ TEMRA cells. RNA was extracted using the RNeasy kit, and about 0.45 to 1 microgram was reverse transcribed with random hexamers. The immunoSEQ multiplex PCR assay, which covers 54 Vbeta and 13 Jbeta segments, was used to amplify TCR beta CDR3 regions. PCR amplification bias was corrected by using a synthetic template baseline for primer optimization and computational correction. On the authors' methods: Only productive sequences were kept, with reads annotated to V, D and J genes according to IMGT and analyzed in immunoSEQ Analyzer. Clonality was computed as one minus Shannon entropy normalized by log2 of the number of productive unique sequences. For each patient and control, public and private clones were evaluated among the 100 most prevalent clones. Susac-specific clones were defined as absent from healthy and MS cohorts, over a thousand published viral clones and other ImmuneACCESS disease sequences. The public reads were quality trimmed at Q25 with fastp and then assembled into clones with MiXCR by TCRdb, keeping productive beta chains. Each record represents a unique CDR3 protein, reported with the most common genes and DNA among its rows. TCRdb, rather than the study authors, made the V and J calls. The sample table contains around 140,000 distinct CDR3 sequences; only one count was recorded for 80% of them. Roughly 0.53% of the sample comes from the top ten.

The junction carries 14 bases between V and J, which are trimmed by 4 bases and 0 bases respectively. Including cysteine and phenylalanine, the CDR3 has 16 amino acids. Here the CDR3 DNA is all that survives: 48 bases in frame from base 1. Per the germline V gene, SGHRS is the CDR1 and YFSETQ is the CDR2. To note about this clonotype: Its antigen has not been determined. Within one base of it there is no much larger clone, and no base qualities were kept.

The source material was CD8+ T cells from PBMCs. The V gene is TRBV5-1 and the J gene is TRBJ2-1; perhaps TRBD2 is the D gene, with 5 bases matching. The TCR comes from a human donor with multiple sclerosis. The base sequence is TGCGCCAGCAGCGCGGGCCTCACCGGCTCCTACAATGAGCAGTTCTTC. It translates to CASSAGLTGSYNEQFF. The full variable domain, with segments outside the CDR3 supplied by the reference TRBV5-1 and TRBJ2-1 proteins, appears as KAGVTQTPRYLIKTRGQQVTLSCSPISGHRSVSWYQQTPGQGLQFLFEYFSETQRNKGNFPGRFSGRQFSNSRSEMNVSTLELGDSALYLCASSAGLTGSYNEQFFGPGTRLTVL.